What follows are 20 T cell receptor beta chains derived from one specimen sequenced in a study of T cell repertoires in cytomegalovirus infection. Their antigen targets remain unknown. TCRdb re-called the reads through MiXCR, storing one row per CDR3 protein. The data show hundreds of thousands of distinct CDR3 sequences, with just under 30% seen just once and 20% held by the top ten. Material: cultured PBMCs, obtained from culture after CMV antigen stimulation. These receptors originate from a human donor in good health (CMV status not recorded). Some clones in this sample may be carry-over from other donors' samples.

The chain carries TRBV19 and TRBJ1-2, with D possibly matching TRBD1 (6 bases). CDR1 and CDR2 from the germline V gene are LNHDA and SQIVND (reference sequence). This CDR3 is 17 amino acids long. V gave up 3 bases and J gave up 5 bases, with 22 bases separating them. The CDR3 protein is CASSIVTGTMGAYGYTF. CDR3 nucleotide sequence: TGTGCCAGTAGTATTGTAACAGGGACGATGGGGGCTTATGGCTACACCTTC.

This clonotype was counted ten times or more. The chain uses TRBV7-8 and TRBJ2-1, with 7 bases lining up with TRBD1. This CDR3 spans 17 amino acids. V gave up 8 bases and J gave up 1 base; unmatched junction bases: 14. Germline CDR1 reads SGHVS; CDR2 reads FQNEAQ. CDR3 nucleotide sequence: TGTGCCAGCCTACCTAGGGTCGGGACAGAATCCTACAATGAGCAGTTCTTC. The encoded protein is CASLPRVGTESYNEQFF.

The chain carries TRBV6-6 and TRBJ1-5, with 7 bases aligning to TRBD1. This CDR3 region has 15 residues. Per germline, CDR1 MNHNY and CDR2 SVGAGI (reference sequence). J was trimmed by 0 bases and V by 11 bases; bases with no gene match: 10. The CDR3 loop reads CAASRGQLSNQPQHF. In nucleotides, the CDR3 is TGTGCCGCCTCCCGGGGACAGCTTAGCAATCAGCCCCAGCATTTT.

This clonotype was observed a few times. The chain uses TRBV20-1 and TRBJ1-6; TRBD1 matches 10 bases. V was pared by 6 bases and J by 10 bases, with 9 bases of the junction left unmatched. The CDR3 sequence is 14 residues long. CDR1 is DFQATT, CDR2 SNEGSKA, per germline (reference sequence). The CDR3 is CSAPGQGISSPLHF. The CDR3 DNA reads TGCAGTGCCCCGGGACAGGGGATTAGCTCACCCCTCCACTTT.

In its sample, this clonotype was seen a few times. The chain employs TRBV11-2 and TRBJ2-5; D is unresolved. Germline V gene data show CDR1 as SGHAT and CDR2 as FQNNGV. The CDR3 length is 13 residues. V lost 5 bases and J lost 3, with 10 bases in between. The CDR3, as DNA: TGTGCCAGCAGCCCTAACAGAGAAGAGACCCAGTACTTC. Protein product: CASSPNREETQYF.

In this sample, this clonotype turned up a few times. The chain links TRBV6-6 to TRBJ2-1; 8 bases are a match to TRBD1. After removal of 6 bases from V and 15 bases from J, the junction contained 10 bases not matched to a gene. Germline V gene data show CDR1 as MNHNY and CDR2 as SVGAGI (reference sequence). CDR3 size: 12 residues. CDR3 sequence reads: CASRPGQDIGFF. CDR3 coding DNA: TGTGCCAGCAGACCGGGACAGGATATAGGGTTCTTC.

This clonotype was detected many times. The chain combines TRBV7-6 with TRBJ2-2; 8 nucleotides match TRBD2. The CDR3 consists of 14 residues. V gave up 3 bases and J gave up 3 bases; unmatched junction bases: 0. Germline values: CDR1 SGHVS, CDR2 FNYEAQ. CDR3 sequence reads: CASSFSGDTGELFF. In DNA, the CDR3 is TGTGCCAGCAGCTTTAGCGGGGACACCGGGGAGCTGTTTTTT.

The rearrangement links TRBV27 to TRBJ2-7; a possible D gene is TRBD2 (7 bases). The germline V and J ends were trimmed by 4 bases and 1 base, with 17 bases remaining between them. CDR3 length equals 16 residues. Germline V lookup: CDR1 MNHEY, CDR2 SMNVEV (reference sequence). This CDR3 reads CASSSRGARGSYEQYF. In DNA form, the CDR3 reads TGTGCCAGCAGTTCTCGGGGGGCGAGGGGGTCCTACGAGCAGTACTTC.

This chain joins TRBV5-1 and TRBJ1-2; D is unresolved. The CDR3 totals 14 residues. The V gene lost 4 bases and the J gene lost 7 bases, with 17 bases spanning the gap. CDR1 and CDR2 (germline): SGHRS, YFSETQ. The CDR3 here is CASSRDPITTGYTF. CDR3 bases: TGCGCCAGCAGCAGGGATCCGATTACCACTGGCTACACCTTC.

There are a few counts of this clonotype. The chain combines TRBV6-2 or TRBV6-3 with TRBJ1-1, with unresolved D. This CDR3 is 14 amino acids long. Germline V gene sequence: CDR1 MNHEY, CDR2 SVGEGT. The V end was cut by 7 bases, the J end by 0 bases, with 12 bases between. In DNA, the CDR3 is TGTGCCAGCACCGAAAGTATCATGAACACTGAAGCTTTCTTT. Its translation is CASTESIMNTEAFF.

This CDR3 reads CASSPLTGGTNTEAFF. CDR3 coding DNA: TGTGCCAGCAGTCCCTTAACAGGGGGCACGAACACTGAAGCTTTCTTT. V and J are TRBV6-5 and TRBJ1-1; 9 bases align to TRBD1. V was clipped by 5 bases and J by 1 base; unmatched bases: 8. The CDR3 covers 16 residues. From germline, CDR1 is MNHEY and CDR2 SVGAGI.

This clonotype showed up just a few times. V gene TRBV24-1 combines with J gene TRBJ2-5, with 16 bases lining up with TRBD2. The V gene's germline CDR1 is KGHDR and CDR2 SFDVKD. The length of the CDR3 is 17 residues. V shed 4 bases, J shed 5 bases, and the junction held 6 bases outside the gene matches. CDR3 in DNA: TGTGCCACCAGTGACGGGACTAGCGGGAGGGCGAGGGAGACCCAGTACTTC. It is translated as CATSDGTSGRARETQYF.

There are a few counts of this clonotype. The chain carries TRBV12-3 or TRBV12-4 and TRBJ2-7; TRBD1 aligns across 7 bases. CDR3 length: 14 amino acids. The J segment lost 3 bases and the V segment lost 2 bases, leaving 4 bases of the junction unmatched. The CDR3 nucleotides are TGTGCCAGCAGTTTATGGGACAGAATCTACGAGCAGTACTTC. Translated: CASSLWDRIYEQYF.

The rearrangement uses TRBV6-1 and TRBJ1-3; a weak D match, TRBD1 (5 bases). The CDR3 loop spans 14 amino acids. Trimming cost V 10 bases and J 5 bases, with 18 bases left between them. Germline CDR1 reads MNHNS; CDR2 reads SASEGT. CDR3 nucleotides: TGTGCCACCCAAGTTGGGGCTGCCAGAAACACCATATATTTT. Its protein product is CATQVGAARNTIYF.

This clonotype was picked up a small number of times. This chain joins TRBV10-2 and TRBJ2-5; D uncertain. Per the germline V gene, CDR1 is WSHSY and CDR2 is SAAADI. With 5 bases removed from V and 5 bases from J, the gap between germline ends came to 15 bases. CDR3 length: 14 amino acids. CDR3 sequence reads: CASSTDRNRETQYF. The DNA for the CDR3 is TGCGCCAGCAGTACAGACCGAAACCGGGAGACCCAGTACTTC.

This clonotype was detected a few times. J is TRBJ2-1 and V is TRBV20-1; TRBD2 might be the D (5 bases). CDR1 and CDR2 (germline): DFQATT, SNEGSKA (reference sequence). The CDR3 extends over 15 amino acids. The ends were cut back, 1 base at V and 7 bases at J, with 17 bases in the middle. In DNA, the CDR3 is TGCAGTGCTAGAGTCCCTAGCCTAATTGAGAATGAGCAGTTCTTC. This gives the protein CSARVPSLIENEQFF.

This clonotype was recorded a few times. The gene calls are TRBV7-9 and TRBJ1-5, with unresolved D. Germline V gives CDR1 SEHNR, CDR2 FQNEAQ (reference sequence). Trimming shortened V by 1 base and J by 4 bases, and 11 bases separated the two germline ends. The CDR3 runs to 15 residues. CDR3 loop: CASSLGEHGNQPQHF. The CDR3 bases are TGTGCCAGCAGCTTAGGAGAACACGGAAATCAGCCCCAGCATTTT.

The rearrangement uses TRBV28 and TRBJ1-2, with D possibly being TRBD1 (5 bases). The CDR3 is 12 amino acids. CDR1 and CDR2 from the germline V gene are MDHEN and SYDVKM. The CDR3 protein is CASGQGGYGYTF. The DNA of the CDR3 is TGTGCTAGCGGGCAGGGCGGCTATGGCTACACCTTC.

The chain combines TRBV2 with TRBJ1-3, with 8 bases lining up with TRBD1. The CDR3 consists of 15 residues. Germline lookup yields CDR1 SNHLY and CDR2 FYNNEI. V was pared by 7 bases and J by 0 bases, with 5 bases of the junction left unmatched. CDR3 region: CASNRDRTSGNTIYF. The CDR3 DNA follows: TGTGCCAGCAATCGGGACAGGACCTCTGGAAACACCATATATTTT.

The V and J genes are TRBV7-3 and TRBJ2-7, with 7 bases lining up with TRBD1. CDR1 is SGHTA, CDR2 FQGTGA, per germline. V trimming: 4 bases; J trimming: 6 bases; junction bases outside the gene matches: 12. The CDR3 length is 15 residues. The chain's CDR3 is CASSSGTAFASEQYF. CDR3 nucleotide sequence: TGTGCCAGCAGCTCCGGGACAGCCTTTGCTAGCGAGCAGTACTTC.